The clone carrying this T cell receptor beta chain came up once. Its antigen is unidentified. Data came from immunoSEQ multiplex PCR; TCRdb stores just in-frame clones and leaves some out. Of some 66,000 clones listed, about four fifths are singletons. V was clipped by 8 bases and J by 8 bases; unmatched bases: 6. CDR1 is SQVTM, CDR2 ANQGSEA, per germline. This CDR3 has 12 residues. This record comes from a study of radiotherapy plus CTLA-4 blockade in lung cancer. Looking at the study overall: Of all patients, approximately 20% responded objectively and approximately 31% showed disease control. Study findings and constraints: Early blood T cell clone dynamics, with interferon-beta, were reported to best predict response. Radiotherapy with ipilimumab was followed by blood expansion of tumor-derived clones.

Focal radiation plus CTLA-4 blockade with ipilimumab was administered to patients who had chemo-refractory metastatic non-small-cell lung cancer. Material: peripheral blood, obtained from a patient treated with radiotherapy plus ipilimumab. This clonotype originated in a human donor with non-small cell lung cancer who had a partial response to radiotherapy plus ipilimumab. The V call is TRBV29-1, the J call TRBJ1-2; 12 nucleotides line up with TRBD1. The CDR3 spells CSLQGQGAGYTF. In DNA form, the CDR3 reads TGCAGCCTTCAGGGACAGGGGGCAGGCTACACCTTC. Variable domain in full (rest from reference TRBV29-1 and TRBJ1-2): SAVISQKPSRDICQRGTSLTIQCQVDSQVTMMFWYRQQPGQSLTLIATANQGSEATYESGFVIDKFPISRPNLTFSTLTVSNMSPEDSSIYLCSLQGQGAGYTFGSGTRLTVV.